The entry that follows covers one TCR beta chain sequence. No antigen is known for it. The data were obtained in a study of a mutant IDH1 vaccine in newly diagnosed glioma. Whole-study context: It was radiotherapy, temozolomide, or both that patients received previously, with most receiving both. Week 35 brought visit V12, which was followed by visit V13 at week 47.

The assay was immunoSEQ multiplex PCR, and TCRdb's table has in-frame clones only and misses some. The table has tens of thousands of clones, around 89% seen once. The V and J ends lost 5 bases and 0 bases respectively, with 11 bases between them. Looked up from germline, CDR1 is KGHSH and CDR2 is LQKENI. This CDR3 has 15 residues. Noted time point: week 35, safety follow-up. Every vaccination contained 300 ug of the mutant IDH1 20-mer peptide and was paired with topical imiquimod. In weeks 1, 3, 5, 7, 11, 15, 19 and 23, patients were vaccinated. Each tumor in the donors was a new WHO grade 3 or 4 astrocytoma, IDH1-mutant and ATRX-lost.

This receptor was identified in a woman aged 40 to 50 with glioma. This material consisted of PBMCs, taken from a glioma patient whose treatment included an IDH1 peptide vaccine. The chain links TRBV18 to TRBJ1-3; D is uncertain. The CDR3 nucleotides are TGTGCCAGCTCAACCGGACTGTTCTCTGGAAACACCATATATTTT. This sequence encodes CASSTGLFSGNTIYF.